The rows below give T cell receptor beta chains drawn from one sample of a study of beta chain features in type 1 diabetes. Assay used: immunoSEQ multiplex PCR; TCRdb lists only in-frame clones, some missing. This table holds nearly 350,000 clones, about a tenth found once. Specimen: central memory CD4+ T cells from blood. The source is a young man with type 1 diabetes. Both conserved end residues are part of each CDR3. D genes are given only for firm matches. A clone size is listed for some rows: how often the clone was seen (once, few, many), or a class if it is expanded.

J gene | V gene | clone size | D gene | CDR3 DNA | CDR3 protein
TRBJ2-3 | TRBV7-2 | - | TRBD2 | TGTGCCAGCAGCTTAGACCCCCCTAGCGGGGTATACACAGATACGCAGTATTTT | CASSLDPPSGVYTDTQYF
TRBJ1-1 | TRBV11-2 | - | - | TGTGCCAGCAGCCTACAAAACACTGAAGCTTTCTTT | CASSLQNTEAFF
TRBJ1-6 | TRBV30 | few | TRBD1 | TGTGCCTGGACACCGGGACAGTATAATTCACCCCTCCACTTT | CAWTPGQYNSPLHF
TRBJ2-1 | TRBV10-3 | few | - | TGTGCCAGCGTCCCGGGGGCCGCCTACAATGAGCAGTTCTTC | CASVPGAAYNEQFF
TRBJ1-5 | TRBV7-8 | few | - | TGTGCCAGCAGCTTCAACGCCTATAGCAATCAGCCCCAGCATTTT | CASSFNAYSNQPQHF
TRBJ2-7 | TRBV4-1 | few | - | TGCGCCAGCAGCCCAACGCACGGGGTTTACGAGCAGTACTTC | CASSPTHGVYEQYF
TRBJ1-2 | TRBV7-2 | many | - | TGTGCCAGCAGCTCGGACCCGACGGTCTATGGCTACACCTTC | CASSSDPTVYGYTF
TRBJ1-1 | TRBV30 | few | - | TGTGCCTGGAGGGGTCCTGCTGAAGCTTTCTTT | CAWRGPAEAFF
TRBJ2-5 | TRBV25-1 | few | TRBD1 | TGTGCCAGCAGGGGTAAGGGACAGGTCAAAGAGACCCAGTACTTC | CASRGKGQVKETQYF
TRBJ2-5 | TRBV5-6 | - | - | TGTGCCAGCAGCCGGGATCGAGCGGAGACCCAGTACTTC | CASSRDRAETQYF
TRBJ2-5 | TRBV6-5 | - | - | TGTGCCAGCAGTTACGGAGGACTAAACCAAGAGACCCAGTACTTC | CASSYGGLNQETQYF
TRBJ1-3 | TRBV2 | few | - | TGTGCCAGCAGTGGTCCCGGGGGGAACACCATATATTTT | CASSGPGGNTIYF
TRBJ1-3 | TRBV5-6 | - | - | TGTGCCAGCAGCCCTGGGGCAGGGAACTCTGGAAACACCATATATTTT | CASSPGAGNSGNTIYF
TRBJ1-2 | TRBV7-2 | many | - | TGTGCCAGCAGCTCGCAGGGCTATGGCTACACCTTC | CASSSQGYGYTF
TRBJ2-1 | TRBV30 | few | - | TGTGCCTGGAGTGTTTGGGGATTCTACAATGAGCAGTTCTTC | CAWSVWGFYNEQFF
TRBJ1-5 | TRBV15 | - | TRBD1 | TGTGCCACCAGCAGATCTAGGGGGCAGGGGCAGCCCCAGCATTTT | CATSRSRGQGQPQHF
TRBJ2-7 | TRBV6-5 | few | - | TGTGCCAGCAGCCAGACCTACGAGCAGTACTTC | CASSQTYEQYF
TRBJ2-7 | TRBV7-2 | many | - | TGTGCCAGCAGCTCGACCTACGAGCAGTACTTC | CASSSTYEQYF
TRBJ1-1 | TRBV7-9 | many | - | TGTGCCAGCAGCTTAAGCAGTCAGAACACTGAAGCTTTCTTT | CASSLSSQNTEAFF
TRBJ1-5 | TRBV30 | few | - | TGTGCCTGGAGTGGCAGCCTTACCTATAGCAATCAGCCCCAGCATTTT | CAWSGSLTYSNQPQHF
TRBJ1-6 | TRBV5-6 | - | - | TGTGCCAGCAGCTTGGTTACAGGGTTGGATTCACCCCTCCACTTT | CASSLVTGLDSPLHF
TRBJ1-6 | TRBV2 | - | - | TGTGCCAGCAGTGAAGATTTCCATTCACCCCTCCACTTT | CASSEDFHSPLHF
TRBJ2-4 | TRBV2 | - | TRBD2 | TGTGCCAGCACCGGGGGGTTAGCCAAAAACATTCAGTACTTC | CASTGGLAKNIQYF
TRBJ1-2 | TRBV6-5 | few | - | TGTGCCAGCAGTCGAGACAGGCGCCCTAACTATGGCTACACCTTC | CASSRDRRPNYGYTF
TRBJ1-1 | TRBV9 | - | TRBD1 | TGTGCCAGCAGCGTAGACAGGGGCCGAGCTTTCTTT | CASSVDRGRAFF
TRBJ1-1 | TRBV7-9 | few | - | TGTGCCAGCAGCTTAGAACAGGCGGCTTTCTTT | CASSLEQAAFF
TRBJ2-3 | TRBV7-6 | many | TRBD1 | TGTGCCAGCAGCTTAGGGACAGGGGTTGCAGATACGCAGTATTTT | CASSLGTGVADTQYF
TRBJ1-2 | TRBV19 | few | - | TGTGCCAGTAGTATAGATTCTAATGGCGGGGGCTATGGCTACACCTTC | CASSIDSNGGGYGYTF
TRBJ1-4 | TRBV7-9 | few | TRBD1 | TGTGCCAGCAGCTCCACAGGGGCAAGCGCGGAAAAACTGTTTTTT | CASSSTGASAEKLFF
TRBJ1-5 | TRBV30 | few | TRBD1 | TGTGCCTGGACAGGGGGCCGCAATCAGCCCCAGCATTTT | CAWTGGRNQPQHF
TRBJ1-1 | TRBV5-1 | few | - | TGCGCCAGCAGCTTCGGACGGGAAGGCACTGAAGCTTTCTTT | CASSFGREGTEAFF
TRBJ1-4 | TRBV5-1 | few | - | TGCGCCAGCAGCCTTGGAGGGGCGGATGAAAAACTGTTTTTT | CASSLGGADEKLFF
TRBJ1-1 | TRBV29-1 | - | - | TGCAGCGTCTCGGTTGTGAACACTGAAGCTTTCTTT | CSVSVVNTEAFF
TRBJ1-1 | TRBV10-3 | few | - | TGTGCCATCAGTGAGGGAACTGAAGCTTTCTTT | CAISEGTEAFF
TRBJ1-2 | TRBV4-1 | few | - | TGCGCCAGCAGCTATGAGGACGGCTTCTATGGCTACACCTTC | CASSYEDGFYGYTF
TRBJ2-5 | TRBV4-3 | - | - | TGCGCCAGCAGCCAAGAACCAGGGAGTCAAGAGACCCAGTACTTC | CASSQEPGSQETQYF